The clone carrying this T cell receptor (beta chain) was counted once. These data come from a study of blood T cell repertoires in COVID-19. Sequencing was performed with immunoSEQ multiplex PCR; in TCRdb, only in-frame clones are kept and a portion is missing. The data contain about 160,000 clones, approximately 84% of them singletons. With 5 bases removed from V and 4 bases from J, the gap between germline ends came to 13 bases. The CDR3 is 14 amino acids. Germline CDR1 and CDR2: SGHTA and FQGTGA. The specimen was peripheral blood. The clonotype was recovered from a man in his sixties or seventies with acute or convalescent COVID-19. This sequence joins TRBV7-3 and TRBJ2-3; weak D call: TRBD2 (6 bases). In DNA, the CDR3 is TGTGCCAGCAGCGGAGGGCCCTTTCCAGATACGCAGTATTTT. Translation: CASSGGPFPDTQYF. Based on the CDR3 plus reference TRBV7-3 and TRBJ2-3, the full variable domain is GAGVSQTPSNKVTEKGKYVELRCDPISGHTALYWYRQSLGQGPEFLIYFQGTGAADDSGLPNDRFFAVRPEGSVSTLKIQRTERGDSAVYLCASSGGPFPDTQYFGPGTRLTVL.